This TCR beta chain was identified during a study of blood T cell repertoires in COVID-19 (dated by TCRdb to 2018 to 2021). Study-level background: Samples covering the acute and convalescent phases of COVID-19 were provided by collaborators in the United States, Italy and Spain. The repertoires were made available in a free public database intended to serve as a resource for research on the immune response to SARS-CoV-2. HLA class I and class II types, where available, came from metadata supplied by the sample provider rather than from assay-based typing. The samples were drawn from the first 160 participants of the ongoing ImmuneRACE study and from 950 to 1,500 subjects provided by 6 global collaborators. Sample metadata almost always included a de-identified subject ID, COVID-19 status, age in years and sex. Subjects who had been exposed to COVID-19, were actively infected with it, or had recovered from it provided the deeply sampled blood TCRbeta repertoires that made up the dataset. The material from the prospective study consisted of cDNA or gDNA derived from T cells, B-cell-depleted T cells, or PBMCs.

Study-wide findings and limitations: The amount of clinical and demographic metadata varied by source and participant and was provided uncurated.

Turning to this clone: No cognate antigen has been identified for it. Base-call qualities are not available, and no considerably larger clone is one nucleotide away.

TCRbeta CDR3 regions were amplified from genomic DNA using the immunoSEQ Assay, a bias-controlled multiplex PCR. Processing in the source paper ran as follows. The number of nucleated cells in each sample was estimated from the amplification of reference gene primers within the assay. To quantify the absolute abundance of each unique TCRbeta CDR3 rearrangement, sequence reads were collapsed and filtered. Productive Simpson clonality was computed per sample as the square root of Simpson's diversity index over productive rearrangements. TCRdb limited this immuneACCESS table to in-frame rearrangements with V and J called. A share of clones is missing; checked studies link under half to unresolved V genes, and the rest is unexplained. D and trimming were read from the DNA, whereas the V and J calls and clone size are those reported in that table. The sample table contains about 98,000 clones; only one count was recorded for about four fifths of them. The ten biggest clones cover roughly 18% of the sample.

Whole blood was collected in K2EDTA tubes by collaborating institutions according to the institutions' own protocols. For TCRbeta analysis, collaborators shipped samples in one of three forms: frozen whole blood, isolated PBMCs, or DNA extracted from either of those sample types. The sequenced sample was peripheral blood. This TCR came from an older man with acute or convalescent COVID-19.

The bases read TGCGCCAGCAGCTTGGCCGACAGGGGCCCTAATGAAAAACTGTTTTTT. The encoded protein is CASSLADRGPNEKLFF. Recombination linked TRBV5-1 to TRBJ1-4; TRBD1 agrees with 8 junctional bases. V ends up 0 bases short and J 3 bases short, with an unmatched junction base count of 4. CDR1 and CDR2 (SGHRS, YFSETQ) derive from the germline V gene. Spanning cysteine to phenylalanine, the CDR3 consists of 16 amino acids. CDR3 DNA is the only sequence kept; it has 48 bases, read in frame from the first base.